This TCR beta chain was found in a study of CD8+ T cells in alopecia areata. Overall study findings and caveats: Unlike in mice, where it was clearer, TCR sharing across patients was less clear, possibly HLA-related.

Germline values: CDR1 GTSNPN, CDR2 SVGIG (reference sequence). The CDR3 is 12 amino acids. V shed 3 bases and J 5 bases; nucleotides not matched to a gene: 2. Note on this clone: Its antigen is not identified.

cDNA reverse transcribed from extracted RNA served as the sequencing template. Method: immunoSEQ multiplex PCR; TCRdb's copy keeps in-frame clones and lacks some. This table holds around 97,000 clones, roughly half found once. The sequenced sample consisted of CD4+ T cells sorted from blood. The rearrangement links TRBV30 to TRBJ2-5, with TRBD1 matching 8 bases. This sequence was found in a human donor in good health. CDR3: CAWRRQGETQYF. The DNA for the CDR3 is TGTGCCTGGAGGCGACAGGGGGAGACCCAGTACTTC.